The present T cell receptor beta chain was sequenced within a study of blood T cells in healthy people across ages (dated by TCRdb to about 2015). Turning to the overall study: Template switching captured roughly one uniquely barcoded TCR beta cDNA molecule per two T cells in model experiments. Age-related changes in TCR beta repertoire diversity were measured in the study by deep sequencing normalized with unique cDNA molecular identifiers. Donors were grouped into four age groups: young (average approximately 16 years), middle-aged (roughly 37), aged (about 60) and long-lived (about 89). To avoid experimental bias, donors of different ages were randomly spread across the sequencing lanes. Using the same blood draw, the study looked at two additional independent replicas of 1 million unique cDNA reads for two donors, one aged 18 to 29 and the other aged 80 or older.

Comment on this clonotype: Its antigen specificity is not known. A much larger clone is a single base away; this may be a read error.

Preparation of the library involved 5' RACE. Sequencing took place on an Illumina HiSeq 2500. The second PCR ran for about 6 to 12 cycles and used a J-beta primer mix along with a sample-barcoded 5' primer. A template-switch 5' adaptor carrying 12 random nucleotides introduced a unique molecular identifier onto each TCR beta cDNA molecule. Each sample yielded at least 3 million CDR3-containing paired-end reads. First-strand cDNA was synthesized from all RNA with the Mint cDNA synthesis kit, primed by a TRBC-specific oligonucleotide. All cDNA was treated with uracil-DNA glycosylase and then went through a first 18-cycle PCR with the universal primers M1SS and BC2_uni_R. Processing in the source paper ran as follows. Normalization of each sample was performed by random selection of 1 million high-quality reads, each carrying a distinct molecular identifier. Instead of being binned into consensus sequences, reads that shared molecular identifiers were thrown out. MiTCR, run with a Q25 quality threshold and the strictest error-elimination algorithm, handled CDR3 identification, clonotype clustering and error correction. A nonparametric unseen species model with Euler transformation was used to estimate a lower bound on total TCR beta diversity. Starting from the raw public reads, TCRdb applied fastp trimming at Q25, assembled clones with MiXCR and retained in-frame beta chains. Rows merge per CDR3 protein into single entries with the most common DNA and genes. The V and J calls, along with clone size, are taken from TCRdb and not from the paper's own processing. The sample profile shows 850,000 to 1,300,000 distinct CDR3 sequences; over 35% of them were found once. The ten largest make up 18% of the sample.

Cut back by 6 bases and 2 bases, the V and J ends lie 11 bases apart. Sequences SQVTM (CDR1) and ANQGSEA (CDR2) are obtained from the germline V gene. From the cysteine up to the phenylalanine, the CDR3 has a length of 12 residues. CDR3 DNA only is kept here, 36 bases in frame from base 1. Points the paper makes about the study in general: Bulk unsorted PBMC profiling prevented conclusive comparison of naive and antigen-experienced compartments. Compared with the aged group, more naive CD4+ T cells, fewer expanded clones and increased TCR diversity were shown by the long-lived group, suggesting age selection. The percentage of naive T cells measured by flow cytometry correlated strongly with observed TCR beta diversity. Because the CMV infection status of the donors was unknown, age-related changes in expanded clonotypes may potentially have been confounded. Observed TCR beta diversity per million T cells fell roughly linearly with age, and a significant reduction was already apparent by age about 36. Estimates of total diversity based on one million sequenced T cells were considered lower bounds and underestimates.

Donors were about 36 systemically healthy Caucasian individuals from Russia aged roughly 6 to 100 years. About 10 milliliters of peripheral blood were collected from each donor into EDTA-treated Vacutainer tubes. PBMCs were isolated by Ficoll-Paque density-gradient centrifugation, with at least 7 million obtained per sample. Trizol reagent was used to extract total RNA from the PBMCs, yielding at least 6 micrograms per sample. For every donor, flow cytometry on a PBMC aliquot measured the percentage of naive CD45RAhigh/CD27high T cells. The chain couples TRBV29-1 to TRBJ2-7; no D segment can be confidently identified. This TCR came from a woman aged 60-75 years in good health. The sample comprised blood. In nucleotide form, the sequence is TGCAGCGTAAGATTGCCGCCCTACGAGCAGTACTTC. It is translated as CSVRLPPYEQYF.